This TCR beta chain was captured by sequencing in a study of CD8 T cells in Susac syndrome. General study results and limits: The study's TCR sequencing and HLA analysis covered a relatively small number of individuals, and the study acknowledged this.

The multiple sclerosis controls comprised treatment-naive patients whose relapsing-remitting disease was stable or active. As concerns this clonotype: What it recognizes is unknown.

RNA totalling roughly 0.5 to 1 ug underwent reverse transcription with random hexamers. Multiplex immunoSEQ PCR targeted 54 Vbeta and 13 Jbeta TCR beta segments. In TCRdb, the immunoSEQ multiplex PCR reads were re-called with MiXCR into one record per CDR3 protein. The table records fewer than 200,000 distinct CDR3 sequences, roughly 95% of them present only once. Sequenced: CD8+ T cells from PBMCs. This clonotype originated in a human donor with multiple sclerosis.

The CDR3 coding sequence is TGCAGCGTTTACGATTGGAGAATTAACTATGGCTACACCTTC. It specifies CSVYDWRINYGYTF. The V and J genes are TRBV29-1 and TRBJ1-2; D remains ambiguous. The length of the CDR3 is 14 residues. Germline CDR1 reads SQVTM; CDR2 reads ANQGSEA. Trimming left V 5 bases short and J 1 base short, with 14 bases between.